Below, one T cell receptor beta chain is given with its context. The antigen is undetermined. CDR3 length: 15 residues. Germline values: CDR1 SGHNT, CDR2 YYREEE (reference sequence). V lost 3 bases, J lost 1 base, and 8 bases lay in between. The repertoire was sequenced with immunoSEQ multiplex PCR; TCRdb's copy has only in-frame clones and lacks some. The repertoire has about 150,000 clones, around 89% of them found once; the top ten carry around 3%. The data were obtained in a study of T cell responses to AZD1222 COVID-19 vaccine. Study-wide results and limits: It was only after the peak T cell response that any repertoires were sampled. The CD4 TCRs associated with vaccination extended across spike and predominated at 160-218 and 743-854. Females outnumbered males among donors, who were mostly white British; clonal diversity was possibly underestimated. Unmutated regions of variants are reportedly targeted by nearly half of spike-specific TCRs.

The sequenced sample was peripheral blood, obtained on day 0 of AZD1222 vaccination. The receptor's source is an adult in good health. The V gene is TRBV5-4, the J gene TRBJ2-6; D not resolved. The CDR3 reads CASSWWGSGANVLTF. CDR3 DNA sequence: TGTGCCAGCAGCTGGTGGGGTTCTGGGGCCAACGTCCTGACTTTC.